A single sample gave rise to the 20 T cell receptor beta chains below, sequenced in a study of blood T cell repertoires in COVID-19. The repertoire was sequenced with immunoSEQ multiplex PCR; TCRdb's copy has only in-frame clones and lacks some. The table has around 450,000 clones, about 92% seen once. Specimen: PBMCs or T cells enriched from blood (not recorded which). The receptor source for this set is a man aged 18 to 35 who had recovered from COVID-19.

The rearrangement uses TRBV9 and TRBJ2-2; possible D gene TRBD2, 5 bases. The V and J ends lost 0 bases and 7 bases respectively, with 13 bases between them. CDR3 length equals 15 residues. Germline CDR1 is SGDLS and CDR2 is YYNGEE. CDR3 coding DNA: TGTGCCAGCAGCGTAGAGCTAGCCCCGAACGGGGAGCTGTTTTTT. Its protein is CASSVELAPNGELFF.

The V gene is TRBV28, the J gene TRBJ1-5; D is perhaps TRBD1 (5 bases). Germline V lookup: CDR1 MDHEN, CDR2 SYDVKM. V was cut by 2 bases and J by 7 bases, with 12 bases left in between. The CDR3 contains 14 residues. The DNA for the CDR3 is TGTGCCAGCAGTTTACCCCAGGGTGGCCAGCCCCAGCATTTT. Its translation is CASSLPQGGQPQHF.

This sequence joins TRBV19 and TRBJ1-5; D ambiguous. The CDR3 length is 15 residues. V lost 3 bases, J lost 2 bases, and 11 bases lay in between. Germline CDR1 is LNHDA and CDR2 is SQIVND (reference sequence). The CDR3 sequence: CASSIRGGGNQPQHF. In DNA form, the CDR3 reads TGTGCCAGTAGTATTCGAGGCGGTGGCAATCAGCCCCAGCATTTT.

The V and J genes are TRBV6-2 or TRBV6-3 and TRBJ2-1; 12 bases match TRBD2. The CDR3 totals 18 residues. Unmatched junction bases numbered 12, after V lost 6 bases and J lost 3 bases. Germline-derived CDR1 and CDR2 are MNHEY and SVGEGT. The CDR3 is CASSLGKLAGGYYNEQFF. The CDR3 nucleotides are TGTGCCAGCAGCTTAGGGAAACTAGCGGGAGGTTACTACAATGAGCAGTTCTTC.

This clone is a singleton in its sample. The chain links TRBV6-4 to TRBJ1-3, with a possible D match to TRBD1 (6 bases). The ends were cut back, 0 bases at V and 0 bases at J, with 18 bases in the middle. Germline lookup yields CDR1 MRHNA and CDR2 SNTAGT. There are 19 residues in the CDR3. The CDR3 sequence: CASSDSKGTGSPSGNTIYF. CDR3 DNA sequence: TGTGCCAGCAGTGACTCGAAAGGCACAGGGAGCCCCTCTGGAAACACCATATATTTT.

The count of this clone is one. V usage is TRBV30 and J usage is TRBJ1-4, with D hard to call. Trimming cost V 0 bases and J 8 bases, with 13 bases left between them. There are 14 residues in the CDR3. The V gene's germline CDR1 is GTSNPN and CDR2 SVGIG (reference sequence). The CDR3 loop reads CAWSVHPPGEKLFF. The CDR3 DNA follows: TGTGCCTGGAGTGTACACCCCCCGGGGGAAAAACTGTTTTTT.

This rearrangement joins TRBV6-5 to TRBJ1-1, with a tentative D call TRBD1 (5 bases). CDR1 is MNHEY and CDR2 is SVGAGI in the germline V gene. Between the trimmed V and J ends, which lost 3 bases and 4 bases, there was a span of 12 bases. This CDR3 has 14 residues. The CDR3 protein is CASSYRGGITEAFF. The CDR3 DNA sequence: TGTGCCAGCAGTTATAGGGGCGGCATCACTGAAGCTTTCTTT.

J is TRBJ1-2 and V is TRBV27, with D maybe TRBD1 (5 bases). Germline lookup yields CDR1 MNHEY and CDR2 SMNVEV (reference sequence). Between the trimmed V and J ends, which lost 0 bases and 8 bases, there was a span of 19 bases. There are 16 residues in the CDR3. This CDR3 is CASSLSGAGWAVGYTF. The CDR3 nucleotides are TGTGCCAGCAGTTTATCGGGCGCAGGGTGGGCTGTCGGCTACACCTTC.

This clone came up once. At one of its ends the junction is not consistent with the germline gene, which may arise from a read error. This chain connects TRBV19 to TRBJ1-1; TRBD1 agrees at 8 bases. Germline CDR1 and CDR2: LNHDA and SQIVND (reference sequence). This CDR3 spans 14 amino acids. The CDR3 DNA follows: TGTGCCAGTACTATACAGGGGGTGAACACTGAAGCTTTCTTT. Protein: CASTIQGVNTEAFF. The full variable domain, with the rest looked up from reference TRBV19 and TRBJ1-1, is DGGITQSPKYLFRKEGQNVTLSCEQNLNHDAMYWYRQDPGQGLRLIYYSQIVNDFQKGDIAEGYSVSREKKESFPLTVTSAQKNPTAFYLCASTIQGVNTEAFFGQGTRLTVV.

This chain joins TRBV24-1 and TRBJ2-1, with TRBD2 matching over 7 bases. Germline V gene lookup returns CDR1 KGHDR and CDR2 SFDVKD. The junction had 1 base not matched to a gene; V was cut back by 0 bases and J by 0 bases. The CDR3 has 16 residues. CDR3 in DNA: TGTGCCACCAGTGATTTGGGCGGGAGCTCCTACAATGAGCAGTTCTTC. Translated, it gives CATSDLGGSSYNEQFF.

V gene TRBV7-9 combines with J gene TRBJ2-1, with 8 bases aligning to TRBD2. Trimming cost V 1 base and J 8 bases; bases outside gene matches: 7. Germline CDR1 reads SEHNR; CDR2 reads FQNEAQ (reference sequence). The CDR3 covers 15 residues. The CDR3 bases are TGTGCCAGCAGCTTAGTGACTCTCGGGGGGGATGAGCAGTTCTTC. Translation: CASSLVTLGGDEQFF.

The chain recombines TRBV5-1 with TRBJ1-2, with a weak D call TRBD1 (5 bases). Per germline, CDR1 SGHRS and CDR2 YFSETQ. V gave up 4 bases and J gave up 8 bases, with 15 bases separating them. This CDR3 is built from 13 residues. The CDR3 coding sequence is TGCGCCAGCAGCCCAGTGGGGGGACGAGGCTACACCTTC. Residues: CASSPVGGRGYTF.

V usage is TRBV16 and J usage is TRBJ2-7; D gene ambiguous. Germline V gene sequence: CDR1 KGHSY, CDR2 FQNENV. The CDR3 extends over 12 amino acids. V lost 0 bases and J 7 bases, leaving 7 bases between the germline ends. CDR3 nucleotide sequence: TGTGCCAGCAGCCAATCACAGTCTGAGCAGTACTTC. This encodes CASSQSQSEQYF.

V is TRBV9 and J is TRBJ2-1, with D tentatively TRBD2 (6 bases). CDR3 length: 15 residues. Germline CDR1 reads SGDLS; CDR2 reads YYNGEE. Trimming stripped 6 bases from V and 7 bases from J, with 20 bases between. The CDR3: CASNSNGGAGNEQFF. The CDR3 DNA reads as TGTGCCAGCAATTCCAATGGCGGGGCCGGGAATGAGCAGTTCTTC.

In its sample, this clone was seen once. The V call is TRBV7-2, the J call TRBJ2-5, with 9 bases that match TRBD2. V lost 6 bases to trimming and J lost 3 bases; unmatched junction nucleotides: 8. This CDR3 contains 15 residues. Germline CDR1 SGHTA, CDR2 FQGNSA. CDR3 sequence: CASSSGLAFKETQYF. For the CDR3, the DNA is TGTGCCAGCAGTTCCGGACTAGCGTTTAAAGAGACCCAGTACTTC. The full variable domain, completed using reference TRBV7-2 and TRBJ2-5, is GAGVSQSPSNKVTEKGKDVELRCDPISGHTALYWYRQSLGQGLEFLIYFQGNSAPDKSGLPSDRFSAERTGGSVSTLTIQRTQQEDSAVYLCASSSGLAFKETQYFGPGTRLLVL.

This rearrangement joins TRBV2 to TRBJ1-5; a weak D match, TRBD1 (6 bases). From germline, CDR1 is SNHLY and CDR2 FYNNEI. CDR3 length equals 16 residues. V lost 3 bases, J lost 4 bases, and 16 bases lay in between. The CDR3 protein is CASSDGRQGPNQPQHF. As DNA, the CDR3 is TGTGCCAGCAGTGATGGTAGGCAGGGGCCAAATCAGCCCCAGCATTTT. The whole variable domain, filled in from reference TRBV2 and TRBJ1-5, reads EPEVTQTPSHQVTQMGQEVILRCVPISNHLYFYWYRQILGQKVEFLVSFYNNEISEKSEIFDDQFSVERPDGSNFTLKIRSTKLEDSAMYFCASSDGRQGPNQPQHFGDGTRLSIL.

The chain carries TRBV9 and TRBJ1-1, with D uncertain. CDR1 and CDR2 (germline): SGDLS, YYNGEE. This CDR3 spans 13 amino acids. Trimming took off 4 bases at V and 8 bases at J, with 15 bases between the two ends. The CDR3 here is CASSPISGVEAFF. CDR3 DNA: TGTGCCAGCAGCCCCATCTCAGGTGTAGAAGCTTTCTTT.

V gene TRBV27 combines with J gene TRBJ2-1, with TRBD2 matching over 9 bases. In germline, CDR1 is MNHEY, CDR2 SMNVEV (reference sequence). There are 16 residues in the CDR3. The trim removed 5 bases at V and 0 bases at J, leaving 5 bases unmatched. The CDR3 DNA follows: TGTGCCAGCAGTCTATATAGCGGGAGCTCCTACAATGAGCAGTTCTTC. This sequence encodes CASSLYSGSSYNEQFF.

The chain links TRBV5-4 to TRBJ2-3; 9 positions match TRBD2. Germline V gene data show CDR1 as SGHNT and CDR2 as YYREEE (reference sequence). J was trimmed by 7 bases and V by 4 bases; bases with no gene match: 7. The CDR3 spans 14 residues. The CDR3 DNA reads TGTGCCAGCAGCCTTAGCGGGAGCTTGAATACGCAGTATTTT. Its translation: CASSLSGSLNTQYF.

The gene calls are TRBV7-8 and TRBJ2-1, with a possible D match to TRBD1 (7 bases). Germline CDR1 and CDR2: SGHVS and FQNEAQ. CDR3 length equals 17 residues. Trimming took off 3 bases at V and 1 base at J, with 16 bases between the two ends. In nucleotides, the CDR3 is TGTGCCAGCAGCTTTAACTTCAGGGGGGCATCCTACAATGAGCAGTTCTTC. Protein sequence: CASSFNFRGASYNEQFF.